A single sample gave rise to the 14 T cell receptor beta chains below, sequenced in a study of T cell responses to AZD1222 COVID-19 vaccine. Generated by immunoSEQ multiplex PCR, the TCRdb table keeps only in-frame clones and is missing some. The data show fewer than 140,000 clones, about 92% seen once. Material: peripheral blood, obtained 28 days after the second AZD1222 dose. The source of these receptors is an adult who received the AZD1222 COVID-19 vaccine.

The chain is built from TRBV9 and TRBJ1-5; 10 nucleotides align to TRBD1. Losses at the gene ends were 3 bases for V and 5 bases for J; bases not matched to a gene: 5. The CDR3 runs to 15 residues. Germline values: CDR1 SGDLS, CDR2 YYNGEE. This chain's CDR3 is CASSATGGQDQPQHF. CDR3 DNA sequence: TGTGCCAGCAGCGCGACAGGGGGCCAGGATCAGCCCCAGCATTTT. Based on the CDR3 plus reference TRBV9 and TRBJ1-5, the full variable domain is DSGVTQTPKHLITATGQRVTLRCSPRSGDLSVYWYQQSLDQGLQFLIQYYNGEERAKGNILERFSAQQFPDLHSELNLSSLELGDSALYFCASSATGGQDQPQHFGDGTRLSIL.

Comments on this clone: Distinct nucleotide sequences in the sample also encode this CDR3. The J gene is TRBJ2-1, the V gene TRBV9, with D uncertain. Germline V gene data show CDR1 as SGDLS and CDR2 as YYNGEE. Trimming left V 3 bases short and J 3 bases short, with 4 bases between. The CDR3 spans 12 residues. The CDR3 is CASSGLYNEQFF. As DNA, the CDR3 is TGTGCCAGCAGCGGTCTCTACAATGAGCAGTTCTTC.

The V and J genes are TRBV19 and TRBJ2-7; a weak D match, TRBD2 (5 bases). The CDR3 sequence is 18 residues long. Germline CDR1 LNHDA, CDR2 SQIVND (reference sequence). Trimming shortened V by 6 bases and J by 3 bases, and 27 bases separated the two germline ends. The CDR3 nucleotides read TGTGCCAGTAGCCATAGGAACCAGGATGGACGGACTGACTACGAGCAGTACTTC. This codes for CASSHRNQDGRTDYEQYF.

The chain is built from TRBV6-5 and TRBJ1-5; 8 bases align to TRBD1. After removal of 10 bases from V and 7 bases from J, the junction contained 9 bases not matched to a gene. This CDR3 contains 13 residues. The germline CDR1 and CDR2 sequences are MNHEY and SVGAGI. The CDR3 loop is CATSTGVWQPQHF. The CDR3 DNA is TGTGCCACTTCGACAGGGGTTTGGCAGCCCCAGCATTTT.

V gene TRBV27 combines with J gene TRBJ2-3, with 7 bases that match TRBD2. V was pared by 1 base and J by 2 bases, with 6 bases of the junction left unmatched. Germline CDR1 reads MNHEY; CDR2 reads SMNVEV (reference sequence). The length of the CDR3 is 16 residues. The chain's CDR3 is CASSLFGTTDTDTQYF. DNA of the CDR3: TGTGCCAGCAGTTTATTCGGGACTACCGACACAGATACGCAGTATTTT.

The chain joins TRBV7-3 to TRBJ1-4, with a possible D match to TRBD1 (6 bases). Germline CDR1 SGHTA, CDR2 FQGTGA. Trimming removed 5 bases at V and 8 bases at J, with 12 bases between. The CDR3 is 13 residues long. The DNA for the CDR3 is TGTGCCAGCAGCGAGGGGGTTAGAGAAAAACTGTTTTTT. Translated, it gives CASSEGVREKLFF.

V and J are TRBV11-1 and TRBJ1-3; 8 bases map to TRBD1. CDR1 is SGHAT, CDR2 FQDESV, per germline (reference sequence). The V and J ends lost 5 bases and 2 bases, in that order; junction bases with no gene match: 2. The CDR3 runs 14 residues. The chain's CDR3 is CASSPDRAGNTIYF. CDR3 coding DNA: TGTGCCAGCAGCCCGGACAGGGCTGGAAACACCATATATTTT.

The V gene is TRBV6-1, the J gene TRBJ1-6; perhaps TRBD1 as D (6 bases). The germline V gene has CDR1 MNHNS and CDR2 SASEGT. This CDR3 is built from 14 residues. Trimming pared 3 bases from V and 8 bases from J, leaving 11 bases between. The CDR3 sequence: CASSEHRVDSPLHF. CDR3 DNA: TGTGCCAGCAGTGAGCACAGGGTGGATTCACCCCTCCACTTT.

The chain joins TRBV5-1 to TRBJ2-5, with a tentative D call TRBD1 (7 bases). The V and J ends lost 7 bases and 3 bases respectively, with 16 bases between them. Germline-derived CDR1 and CDR2 are SGHRS and YFSETQ. This CDR3 is 14 amino acids long. In DNA form, the CDR3 reads TGCGCCAGCGCAGGGGGGTCGTATGAAGAGACCCAGTACTTC. Its protein product is CASAGGSYEETQYF.

J is TRBJ1-4 and V is TRBV19, with D unresolved. The V gene's germline CDR1 is LNHDA and CDR2 SQIVND (reference sequence). The CDR3 spans 15 residues. The V gene lost 6 bases and the J gene lost 0 bases, with 11 bases spanning the gap. CDR3 region: CASRVMVATNEKLFF. The DNA for the CDR3 is TGTGCCAGTAGAGTTATGGTCGCAACTAATGAAAAACTGTTTTTT.

The chain uses TRBV7-9 and TRBJ1-4, with D possibly TRBD1 on 5 matching bases. Germline values: CDR1 SEHNR, CDR2 FQNEAQ (reference sequence). This CDR3 is built from 15 residues. V lost 5 bases and J lost 0, with 10 bases in between. The CDR3 spells CASSARGATNEKLFF. CDR3 in DNA: TGTGCCAGCAGCGCCCGAGGGGCAACTAATGAAAAACTGTTTTTT.

This clone was seen only once. The rearrangement joins TRBV3-1 (or the pseudogene TRBV3-2) to TRBJ2-7, with a weak D call TRBD2 (5 bases). The germline V gene encodes CDR1 LGHDT and CDR2 YNNKEL (reference sequence). The CDR3 contains 16 residues. V lost 1 base, J lost 3 bases, and 16 bases lay in between. The CDR3 loop is CASSQGLLAGNYEQYF. The CDR3 DNA sequence: TGTGCCAGCAGCCAAGGTCTTCTAGCCGGAAACTACGAGCAGTACTTC.

V usage is TRBV6-5 and J usage is TRBJ2-5; 8 positions agree with TRBD1. Germline CDR1 and CDR2: MNHEY and SVGAGI. The junction had 6 bases not matched to a gene; V was cut back by 8 bases and J by 4 bases. The CDR3 totals 13 residues. The CDR3 sequence: CASYRGSGETQYF. The CDR3 DNA reads as TGTGCCAGCTACAGGGGGAGTGGAGAGACCCAGTACTTC.

This chain links TRBV11-2 with TRBJ2-7; 7 bases map to TRBD1. With 5 bases clipped from V and 0 bases from J, the junction kept 7 bases outside the gene matches. Per germline, CDR1 SGHAT and CDR2 FQNNGV. CDR3 length: 15 amino acids. CDR3 amino acids: CASSTYRGSSYEQYF. CDR3 DNA: TGTGCCAGCAGCACCTACAGGGGTTCCTCCTACGAGCAGTACTTC.